Presented here are 23 T cell receptor beta chains from one specimen sequenced in a study of blood T cells in healthy people across ages. A J-beta primer mix and a sample-barcoded 5' primer were used in a second PCR of roughly 6 to 11 cycles. One entry per CDR3 protein, called by TCRdb with MiXCR from the 5' RACE reads. Here the sample spans 1,800,000 or so distinct CDR3 sequences, about two fifths being singletons. Sequenced sample: blood. These receptors were collected from a human donor in good health.

The chain links TRBV10-3 to TRBJ2-5; possibly TRBD1 or TRBD2 for D (5 bases each). Trimming took 6 bases from V and 11 from J, leaving 13 bases between them. The CDR3 extends over 11 amino acids. Germline V lookup: CDR1 ENHRY, CDR2 SYGVKD. In DNA form, the CDR3 reads TGTGCCATCAGCGCTCTGGGGGAGCAGTACTTC. Translating it yields CAISALGEQYF.

This chain uses TRBV5-1 with TRBJ1-2; tentative D call: TRBD1 (5 bases). The CDR3 length is 14 residues. Germline V lookup: CDR1 SGHRS, CDR2 YFSETQ. V dropped 3 bases and J dropped 4 bases, with 13 bases sitting between them. The CDR3 reads CASSSGELSYGYTF. The CDR3 nucleotides are TGCGCCAGCAGCTCGGGGGAGCTAAGCTATGGCTACACCTTC.

The chain carries TRBV12-3 or TRBV12-4 and TRBJ2-3; 12 bases match TRBD2. This CDR3 contains 17 residues. J was trimmed by 3 bases and V by 6 bases; bases with no gene match: 10. The CDR3 coding sequence is TGTGCCAGCAGGCTAGCGGGGGGGCTCCCACGAACAGATACGCAGTATTTT. It is translated as CASRLAGGLPRTDTQYF.

This clonotype was picked up many times. The chain links TRBV27 to TRBJ2-1, with 7 bases identical to TRBD1. Germline V CDR1 and CDR2: MNHEY, SMNVEV (reference sequence). Trimming removed 7 bases from V and 4 bases from J; junction bases left unmatched: 10. The CDR3 extends over 15 amino acids. The CDR3 spells CASMRDSGVYNEQFF. CDR3 coding DNA: TGTGCCAGCATGAGGGACAGCGGAGTATACAATGAGCAGTTCTTC.

This clonotype was recorded a few times. Since a much larger clone is just one base distant, this may be a read error. The chain has TRBV6-1 and TRBJ2-5; D is uncertain. Deletions cut 6 bases from V and 2 bases from J, with 1 base between. Germline V CDR1 and CDR2: MNHNS, SASEGT. The CDR3 has 10 residues. The CDR3 DNA sequence: TGTGCCAGCAGGCAAGAGACCCAGTACTTC. Its protein product is CASRQETQYF.

The rearrangement joins TRBV5-6 to TRBJ2-5, with no clear D. Germline CDR1 and CDR2: SGHDT and YYEEEE. Trimming stripped 2 bases from V and 6 bases from J, with 5 bases between. This CDR3 has 11 amino acids. The CDR3 sequence: CASSFSQTQYF. The CDR3, as DNA: TGTGCCAGCAGCTTTTCGCAGACCCAGTACTTC.

In regard to this clonotype: A much larger clone lies one base from this, so it may be a read error. The rearrangement uses TRBV7-9 and TRBJ2-3; perhaps TRBD2 as D (5 bases). The CDR3 runs 14 residues. Germline CDR1 SEHNR, CDR2 FQNEAQ (reference sequence). CDR3 protein: CVRDDYHGADTQYF. The CDR3 region has the DNA TGTGTCAGAGATGACTACCACGGGGCAGATACGCAGTATTTT.

The chain recombines TRBV6-5 with TRBJ1-1; the D gene is possibly TRBD1 (5 bases). CDR3 size: 14 residues. Germline V gene lookup returns CDR1 MNHEY and CDR2 SVGAGI. V was clipped by 7 bases and J by 3 bases, with 15 bases between them. The CDR3 here is CASTWREGDTEAFF. The CDR3 coding sequence is TGTGCCAGCACCTGGCGCGAAGGGGACACTGAAGCTTTCTTT.

As concerns this clonotype: A read error may account for a junction end that differs from germline. The chain links TRBV13 to TRBJ2-6; 9 bases are shared with TRBD1. Germline V gives CDR1 PRHDT, CDR2 FYEKMQ (reference sequence). The CDR3 runs 18 residues. The CDR3 here is CASSSRDRAVSGANVPTF. The CDR3 DNA is TGTGCCAGCAGCTCCCGGGACAGGGCTGTCTCTGGGGCCAACGTCCCGACTTTC. The full variable domain, completed using reference TRBV13 and TRBJ2-6, is AAGVIQSPRHLIKEKRETATLKCYPIPRHDTVYWYQQGPGQDPQFLISFYEKMQSDKGSIPDRFSAQQFSDYHSELNMSSLELGDSALYFCASSSRDRAVSGANVPTFGAGSRLTVL.

The table lists this clonotype with a few counts. The chain combines TRBV4-3 with TRBJ1-1, with TRBD1 matching 8 bases. This CDR3 comprises 15 residues. Germline CDR1 LGHNA, CDR2 YSLEER. The trim removed 1 base at V and 4 bases at J, leaving 5 bases unmatched. The CDR3 sequence: CASSQVRRGLTEAFF. The CDR3 nucleotides are TGCGCCAGCAGCCAAGTTCGCAGGGGGCTCACTGAAGCTTTCTTT.

A few counts support this clonotype. This sequence joins TRBV5-1 and TRBJ2-5; D possibly corresponds to TRBD1 (6 bases). Trimming took 4 bases from V and 5 from J, leaving 24 bases between them. This CDR3 region has 17 residues. CDR1 and CDR2 (germline): SGHRS, YFSETQ. CDR3 amino acids: CASSRRPYRDQGETQYF. The DNA for the CDR3 is TGCGCCAGCAGCCGCCGTCCTTACAGGGACCAAGGGGAGACCCAGTACTTC.

This clonotype showed up many times. The V gene is TRBV20-1, the J gene TRBJ2-7; D perhaps matches TRBD1 (6 bases). CDR1 and CDR2 (germline): DFQATT, SNEGSKA (reference sequence). This CDR3 is 15 amino acids long. V was shortened by 5 bases and J by 2 bases, with 19 bases between the two germline ends. The CDR3 DNA follows: TGCAGTGCTTCACAAACAGGGAAGGAAGCCTACGAGCAGTACTTC. Its protein is CSASQTGKEAYEQYF.

This clonotype came up a few times. The genes are TRBV6-2 or TRBV6-3 and TRBJ2-1; TRBD2 agrees at 7 bases. The CDR3 is made up of 14 amino acids. CDR1 is MNHEY, CDR2 SVGEGT, per germline. After removal of 6 bases from V and 5 bases from J, the junction contained 7 bases not matched to a gene. The CDR3 DNA is TGTGCCAGCAGATCTGGCGGGGGTGACAATGAGCAGTTCTTC. Translating gives CASRSGGGDNEQFF.

The gene calls are TRBV5-1 and TRBJ1-1; 7 bases agree with TRBD1. The CDR3 extends over 15 amino acids. V lost 1 base and J lost 11; bases outside the gene matches: 14. Germline CDR1 and CDR2: SGHRS and YFSETQ. The CDR3 reads CASSLTTGYMIQAFF. The CDR3 bases are TGCGCCAGCAGCTTGACGACAGGGTACATGATTCAGGCTTTCTTT.

This sequence joins TRBV7-2 and TRBJ1-4; TRBD1 matches 7 bases. J lost 5 bases, V lost 5 bases, and 8 bases had no gene match. This CDR3 is 15 amino acids long. Per germline, CDR1 SGHTA and CDR2 FQGNSA. In DNA form, the CDR3 reads TGTGCCAGCAGCCGGGAGGGACAGAAAAATGAAAAACTGTTTTTT. Translating gives CASSREGQKNEKLFF.

This clonotype was detected a few times. The J gene is TRBJ2-7, the V gene TRBV4-2; the match to TRBD2 covers 10 bases. The CDR3 is made up of 19 amino acids. The trim removed 5 bases at V and 0 bases at J, leaving 16 bases unmatched. Germline CDR1 reads LGHNA; CDR2 reads YNFKEQ. The CDR3 is CASSSFSGEGLAYSYEQYF. For the CDR3, the DNA is TGTGCCAGCAGCTCATTCAGCGGAGAGGGACTAGCGTACTCCTACGAGCAGTACTTC.

CDR3 amino acids: CSARFLLVETQYF. For the CDR3, the DNA is TGCAGTGCTAGGTTTCTGCTTGTAGAGACCCAGTACTTC. The chain has TRBV20-1 and TRBJ2-5; D ambiguous. Trimming pared 3 bases from V and 4 bases from J, leaving 12 bases between. The germline CDR1 and CDR2 sequences are DFQATT and SNEGSKA (reference sequence). The CDR3 runs to 13 residues.

V usage is TRBV6-2 or TRBV6-3 and J usage is TRBJ1-2; TRBD1 aligns across 8 bases. Per germline, CDR1 MNHEY and CDR2 SVGEGT. The length of the CDR3 is 14 residues. J was trimmed by 3 bases and V by 7 bases; bases with no gene match: 7. The CDR3 spells CASTRGQGYYGYTF. In DNA form, the CDR3 reads TGTGCCAGCACCCGAGGACAGGGCTACTATGGCTACACCTTC.

This clonotype showed up just once. V gene TRBV4-3 combines with J gene TRBJ1-4; no clear D. Germline V CDR1 and CDR2: LGHNA, YSLEER. The V end was cut by 4 bases, the J end by 3 bases, with 12 bases between. CDR3 size: 15 residues. The DNA of the CDR3 is TGCGCCAGCAGCCGGATAAGTGAATCTAATGAAAAACTGTTTTTT. Protein product: CASSRISESNEKLFF.

V and J are TRBV4-3 and TRBJ2-1; D is uncertain. In germline, CDR1 is LGHNA, CDR2 YSLEER. This CDR3 region has 15 residues. V was trimmed by 2 bases and J by 4 bases, leaving 12 bases between them. The CDR3 loop is CASSQSHPRYNEQFF. CDR3 DNA: TGCGCCAGCAGCCAAAGCCACCCTCGATACAATGAGCAGTTCTTC.

This chain links TRBV2 with TRBJ2-3; D gene unclear. With 6 bases removed from V and 0 bases from J, the gap between germline ends came to 10 bases. The CDR3 contains 14 residues. Germline CDR1 is SNHLY and CDR2 is FYNNEI. The CDR3 region has the DNA TGTGCCAGCAGATCTTCCCGTAGCACAGATACGCAGTATTTT. Its protein product is CASRSSRSTDTQYF.

This clonotype appeared once. The CDR3 reads CASSTRWQGRANEQFF. In DNA, the CDR3 is TGTGCCAGCAGCACCCGGTGGCAGGGGAGGGCCAATGAGCAGTTCTTC. The chain carries TRBV7-2 and TRBJ2-1; a possible D gene is TRBD2 (7 bases). Deletions cut 5 bases from V and 6 bases from J, with 20 bases between. The germline gives CDR1 SGHTA, CDR2 FQGNSA. The CDR3 covers 16 residues.

This sequence joins TRBV7-2 and TRBJ2-3; 7 nucleotides align to TRBD2. The CDR3 has 15 residues. J gave up 0 bases and V 7 bases, and 7 bases lay outside the gene matches. From germline, CDR1 is SGHTA and CDR2 FQGNSA. CDR3 loop: CASMLGGISTDTQYF. The CDR3 DNA reads as TGTGCCAGCATGCTGGGGGGGATAAGCACAGATACGCAGTATTTT. Full variable domain (missing parts from reference TRBV7-2 and TRBJ2-3): GAGVSQSPSNKVTEKGKDVELRCDPISGHTALYWYRQSLGQGLEFLIYFQGNSAPDKSGLPSDRFSAERTGGSVSTLTIQRTQQEDSAVYLCASMLGGISTDTQYFGPGTRLTVL.